This TCR beta chain was captured in a study of early T cells in non-severe SARS-CoV-2 infection. This clonotype has just a few counts. V shed 1 base and J shed 8 bases, with 5 bases lying between them. Looked up from germline, CDR1 is LGHDT and CDR2 is YNNKEL (reference sequence). The length of the CDR3 is 12 residues. Molecules of cDNA were individually given unique molecular identifiers that were attached to them. MiXCR was run by TCRdb on the 5' RACE reads, yielding one entry per CDR3 protein. This sample yields more than 70,000 distinct CDR3 sequences, of which roughly 13% are seen a single time; about an eighth belongs to the top ten.

What was sequenced was whole blood. The clonotype originates from an adult who was a healthcare worker with PCR-confirmed SARS-CoV-2 infection or an uninfected control (not recorded which). V usage is TRBV3-1 and J usage is TRBJ1-4, with no clear D. CDR3 nucleotides: TGTGCCAGCAGCCAAGTGGGGGAAAAACTGTTTTTT. As protein: CASSQVGEKLFF.